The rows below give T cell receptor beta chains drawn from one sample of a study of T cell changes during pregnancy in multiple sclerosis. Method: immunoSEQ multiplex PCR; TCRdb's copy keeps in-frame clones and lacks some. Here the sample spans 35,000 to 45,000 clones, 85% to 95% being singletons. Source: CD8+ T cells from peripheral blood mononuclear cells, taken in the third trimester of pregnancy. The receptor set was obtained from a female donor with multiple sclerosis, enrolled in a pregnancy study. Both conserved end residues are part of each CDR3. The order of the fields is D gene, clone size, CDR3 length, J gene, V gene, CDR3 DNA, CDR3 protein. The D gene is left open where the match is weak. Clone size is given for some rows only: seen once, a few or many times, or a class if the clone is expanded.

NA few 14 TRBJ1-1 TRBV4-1 TGCGCCAGCAGCCATTCCGGGACTGCAACTGAAGCTTTCTTT CASSHSGTATEAFF
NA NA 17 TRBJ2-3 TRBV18 TGTGCCAGCTCACCCCCGAGCGAGACGGGGGGCACAGATACGCAGTATTTT CASSPPSETGGTDTQYF
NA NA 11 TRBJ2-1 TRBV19 TGTGCCAGTGACAGTGCGGTTGAGCAGTTCTTC CASDSAVEQFF
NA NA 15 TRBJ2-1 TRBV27 TGTGCCAGCAGTTTAATCCGAGGCCTTTACAATGAGCAGTTCTTC CASSLIRGLYNEQFF
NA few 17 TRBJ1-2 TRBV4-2 TGTGCCAGCAGCCAAGCTGCCTCGGACTCGGGTGGCTATGGCTACACCTTC CASSQAASDSGGYGYTF
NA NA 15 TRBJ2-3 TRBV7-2 TGTGCCAGCAATAAACTTTCGACTAGCACAGATACGCAGTATTTT CASNKLSTSTDTQYF
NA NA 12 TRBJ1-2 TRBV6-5 TGTGCCACCCAAGCAGGGGACTATGGCTACACCTTC CATQAGDYGYTF
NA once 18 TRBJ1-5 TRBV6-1 TGTGCCAGCAGTGTGGGGAGGGGCCCTACCCCAGGCAATCAGCCCCAGCATTTT CASSVGRGPTPGNQPQHF
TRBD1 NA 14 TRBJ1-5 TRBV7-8 TGTGCCAGCAGCTCGACAGGGGGCAATCAGCCCCAGCATTTT CASSSTGGNQPQHF
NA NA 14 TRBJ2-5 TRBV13 TGTGCCAGCAGCTTATGGGGGCCCCAAGAGACCCAGTACTTC CASSLWGPQETQYF
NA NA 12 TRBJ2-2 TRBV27 TGTGCCAGCAACGGCGGGCCCGGGGAGCTGTTTTTT CASNGGPGELFF
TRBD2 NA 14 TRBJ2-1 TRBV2 TGTGCCAGCAGTTCTAGCGGGGCGTACAATGAGCAGTTCTTC CASSSSGAYNEQFF
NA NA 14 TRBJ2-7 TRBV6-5 TGTGCCAGCAGTCCGACTAGGGCATTGGGCGAGCAGTACTTC CASSPTRALGEQYF
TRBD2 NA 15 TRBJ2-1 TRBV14 TGTGCCAGCAGCCACCGACTAGCGGGTTACAATGAGCAGTTCTTC CASSHRLAGYNEQFF
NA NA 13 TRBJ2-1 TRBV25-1 TGTGCCAGCAGTGACTTAGGGGCTCAGGGGCAGTTCTTC CASSDLGAQGQFF
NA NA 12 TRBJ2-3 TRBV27 TGTGCCAGCAGTCCCGGCGGCGATACGCAGTATTTT CASSPGGDTQYF
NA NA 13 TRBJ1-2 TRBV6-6 TGTGCCAGCAGTTACCATGGGGGGGATGGCTACACCTTC CASSYHGGDGYTF
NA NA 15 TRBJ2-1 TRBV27 TGTGCCAGCAGTTTATCGGGGCACCCTATGAATGAGCAGTTCTTC CASSLSGHPMNEQFF
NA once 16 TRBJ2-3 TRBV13 TGTGCCAGCAGCCCGGGGTCTGGTTTCCGGACAGATACGCAGTATTTT CASSPGSGFRTDTQYF
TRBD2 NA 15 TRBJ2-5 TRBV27 TGTGCCAGCAGTCTCCACGGGGGGGATGGGGAGACCCAGTACTTC CASSLHGGDGETQYF
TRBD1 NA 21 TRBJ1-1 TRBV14 TGTGCCAGCAGCCAAGGTAAAGGGACAGGGGGTTTCTTCGGCCGGAACACTGAAGCTTTCTTT CASSQGKGTGGFFGRNTEAFF
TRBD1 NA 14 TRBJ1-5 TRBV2 TGTGCCAGCAATGGACAGGGTAGCAATCAGCCCCAGCATTTT CASNGQGSNQPQHF
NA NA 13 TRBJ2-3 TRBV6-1 TGTGCCAGCAGTGAAACTGTTACAGATACGCAGTATTTT CASSETVTDTQYF
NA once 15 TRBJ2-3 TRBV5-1 TGCGCCAGCAGCGAGGAACTAGCCGGCACAGATACGCAGTATTTT CASSEELAGTDTQYF
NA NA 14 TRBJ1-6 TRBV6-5 TGTGCCAGCAGTCCCGACAATTATAATTCACCCCTCCACTTT CASSPDNYNSPLHF
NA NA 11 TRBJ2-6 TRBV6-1 TGTGCCAGCAGCTGGGCCAACGTCCTGACTTTC CASSWANVLTF
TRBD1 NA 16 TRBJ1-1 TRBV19 TGTGCCAGTAGTATCGGGACAGCCCTAGTGAACACTGAAGCTTTCTTT CASSIGTALVNTEAFF
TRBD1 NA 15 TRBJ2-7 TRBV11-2 TGTGCCAGCAGCTTAGGGACAGGGGATCATTACGAGCAGTACTTC CASSLGTGDHYEQYF
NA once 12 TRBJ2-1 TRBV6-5 TGTGCCAGCTGGGACTCCGGGAATGAGCAGTTCTTC CASWDSGNEQFF
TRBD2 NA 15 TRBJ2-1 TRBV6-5 TGTGCCAGCCAGGAATTTAGCGGGACTTACAATGAGCAGTTCTTC CASQEFSGTYNEQFF
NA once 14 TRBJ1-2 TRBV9 TGTGCCAGCAGCCCAGGGTACGGCTCCTATGGCTACACCTTC CASSPGYGSYGYTF
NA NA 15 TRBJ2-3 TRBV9 TGTGCCAGCAGCGTAGGCCAGGGATTCTCGGATACGCAGTATTTT CASSVGQGFSDTQYF
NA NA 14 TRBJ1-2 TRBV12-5 TGTGCTAGTGGTTTTTGGGTTGACTCGTATGGCTACACCTTC CASGFWVDSYGYTF
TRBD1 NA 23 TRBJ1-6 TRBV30 TGTGCCTGGAGTGCGACAGGGGATTACCCTATCGGGCCATTGAGCTCCTATAATTCACCCCTCCACTTT CAWSATGDYPIGPLSSYNSPLHF
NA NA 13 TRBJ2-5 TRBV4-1 TGCGCCAGCAGCCAAGATCCCGAGGAGACCCAGTACTTC CASSQDPEETQYF
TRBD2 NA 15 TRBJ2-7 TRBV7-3 TGTGCCAGCAGCTTAGTCGGGGGGGAACACTACGAGCAGTACTTC CASSLVGGEHYEQYF
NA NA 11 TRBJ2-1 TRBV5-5 TGTGCCAGCAGCCCCGGGAATGAGCAGTTCTTC CASSPGNEQFF
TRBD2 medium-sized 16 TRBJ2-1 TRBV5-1 TGCGCCAGCAGCTTGGAGGCGGGGGGGCCCTACAATGAGCAGTTCTTC CASSLEAGGPYNEQFF
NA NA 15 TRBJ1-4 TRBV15 TGTGCCACCAGCAGAGTCGGAGGATTAGGTGAAAAACTGTTTTTT CATSRVGGLGEKLFF
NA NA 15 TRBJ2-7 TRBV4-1 TGCGCCAGCAGCCCCATCGGGGGGCTAACGTTAGAGCAGTACTTC CASSPIGGLTLEQYF
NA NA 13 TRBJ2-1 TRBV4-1 TGCGCCAGCAGCCAGTCGGTCGCCAATGAGCAGTTCTTC CASSQSVANEQFF
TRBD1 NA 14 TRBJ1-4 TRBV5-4 TGTGCCAGCAGCTTGACAGGGGAGAATGAAAAACTGTTTTTT CASSLTGENEKLFF
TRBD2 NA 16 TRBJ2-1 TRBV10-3 TGTGCCATCAGAGAGACTAGCGGGACAAATTACAATGAGCAGTTCTTC CAIRETSGTNYNEQFF
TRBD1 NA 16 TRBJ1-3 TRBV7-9 TGTGCCAGCGATAATCCGGACAGGTCTTTAGGAAACACCATATATTTT CASDNPDRSLGNTIYF
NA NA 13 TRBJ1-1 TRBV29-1 TGCAGCGTTGACCGGGGGGTTATCACTGAAGCTTTCTTT CSVDRGVITEAFF
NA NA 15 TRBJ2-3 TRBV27 TGTGCCAGCAGTTTATCGGTGGGAGACACAGATACGCAGTATTTT CASSLSVGDTDTQYF
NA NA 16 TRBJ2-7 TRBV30 TGTGCCTGGAGTGTAGGGGCGCAAGGGTATTCCTACGAGCAGTACTTC CAWSVGAQGYSYEQYF
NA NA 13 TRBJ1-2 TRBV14 TGTGCCAGCAGTCCCGTTTCTCCGGGGGGCTACACCTTC CASSPVSPGGYTF
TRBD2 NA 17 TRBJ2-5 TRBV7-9 TGTGCCAGCAGCTTAGAAGATTCTAGCGGGGGGGCCGGGACCCAGTACTTC CASSLEDSSGGAGTQYF
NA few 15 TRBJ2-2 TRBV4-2 TGTGCCAGCAGCCCTCGTGCAGGGGAACCCGGGGAGCTGTTTTTT CASSPRAGEPGELFF
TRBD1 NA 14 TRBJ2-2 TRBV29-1 TGCAGCGTTGTGGGTCAGGGGGCGGTCGGGGAGCTGTTTTTT CSVVGQGAVGELFF
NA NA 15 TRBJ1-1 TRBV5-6 TGTGCCAGCAGCTTGGGACGGGGGAGGCTGGGTGAAGCTTTCTTT CASSLGRGRLGEAFF
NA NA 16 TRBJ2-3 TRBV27 TGTGCCAGCAGTTTATTCGGCGAACCGAGGGCAGATACGCAGTATTTT CASSLFGEPRADTQYF